Listed below are T cell receptor beta chains from one sample, sequenced in a study of cytomegalovirus exposure and HLA in healthy donors. Here immunoSEQ multiplex PCR was the method, and the copy in TCRdb shows in-frame clones only, minus some. This table has 150,000 or so clones, 60% to 85% appearing once. Sequencing was performed on PBMCs. All receptors come from a woman between 35 and 50 years old in good health and CMV-seronegative. Both conserved end residues are part of each CDR3. D genes are given only for firm matches. Some rows have no size entry. The others give once, few or many, or a class for an expanded clone.

>TRBV6-1|.|.|TRBJ2-7|14
CASSRQIGPYEQYF
>TRBV29-1|TRBD2|.|TRBJ2-1|17
CSVAKVWGLAEGNEQFF
>TRBV5-1|TRBD2|.|TRBJ2-5|16
CASSDNVAGGGETQYF
>TRBV2|TRBD2|.|TRBJ2-5|16
CASGSPGLAVQETQYF
>TRBV7-9|TRBD2|few|TRBJ2-1|15
CASGRTAGGLDEQFF
>TRBV5-4|TRBD1|once|TRBJ1-5|15
CASSRQGGSNQPQHF
>TRBV11-3|.|.|TRBJ2-1|12
CASSLGPNEQFF
>TRBV5-1|.|.|TRBJ1-2|14
CASSFASEDYGYTF
>TRBV5-1|TRBD1|.|TRBJ1-1|16
CASSLARTGGITEAFF
>TRBV7-2|.|.|TRBJ2-3|12
CASSLTPPAEYF
>TRBV6-5|TRBD2|.|TRBJ2-2|15
CASSYGAGGAGELFF
>TRBV5-4|.|.|TRBJ1-3|14
CASSLDSSGNTIYF
>TRBV5-1|TRBD1|.|TRBJ1-1|14
CASSPEGDRSEAFF
>TRBV28|.|.|TRBJ1-3|16
CASSPSNRVAGNTIYF
>TRBV11-2|.|.|TRBJ1-2|15
CASSSLRGKDYGYTF
>TRBV6-5|TRBD1|.|TRBJ1-4|14
CASGQGQGAEKLFF
>TRBV5-1|TRBD1|.|TRBJ1-1|14
CASSLQGESTEAFF
>TRBV27|.|.|TRBJ1-1|15
CAIKPWGHPNTEAFF
>TRBV18|TRBD1|.|TRBJ1-4|15
CASSPQGATNEKLFF
>TRBV4-1|TRBD1|.|TRBJ2-7|16
CASSQTRTGEAYEQYF
>TRBV9|.|.|TRBJ2-7|14
CASSVAPGEQEQYF
>TRBV29-1|.|.|TRBJ1-5|13
CSVQRGSNQPQHF
>TRBV10-1|TRBD1|.|TRBJ1-4|14
CASSAGQGAGKLFF